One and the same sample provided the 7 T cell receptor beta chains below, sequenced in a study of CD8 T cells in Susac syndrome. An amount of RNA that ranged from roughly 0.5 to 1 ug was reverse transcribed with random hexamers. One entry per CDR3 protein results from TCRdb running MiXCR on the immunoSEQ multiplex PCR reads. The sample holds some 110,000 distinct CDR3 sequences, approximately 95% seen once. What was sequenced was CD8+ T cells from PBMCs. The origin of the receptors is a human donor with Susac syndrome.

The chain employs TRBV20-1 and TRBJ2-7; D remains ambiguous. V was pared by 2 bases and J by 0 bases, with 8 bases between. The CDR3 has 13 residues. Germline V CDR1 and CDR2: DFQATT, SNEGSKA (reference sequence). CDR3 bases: TGCAGTGCTAGAATACAGAACTCCTACGAGCAGTACTTC. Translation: CSARIQNSYEQYF.

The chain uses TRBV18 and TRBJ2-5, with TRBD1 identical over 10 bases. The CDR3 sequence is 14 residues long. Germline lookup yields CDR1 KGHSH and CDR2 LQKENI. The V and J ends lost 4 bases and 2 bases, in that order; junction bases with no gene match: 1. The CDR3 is CASSLGQGQETQYF. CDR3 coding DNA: TGTGCCAGCTCACTGGGACAGGGGCAAGAGACCCAGTACTTC.

The CDR3 nucleotides read TGCAGTGCTAGAAGTCAGGGGATTGAAGCTTTCTTT. This gives the protein CSARSQGIEAFF. The chain combines TRBV20-1 with TRBJ1-1; tentative D call: TRBD1 (6 bases). Trimming took 2 bases from V and 7 from J, leaving 11 bases between them. The germline V gene encodes CDR1 DFQATT and CDR2 SNEGSKA (reference sequence). The CDR3 is made up of 12 amino acids.

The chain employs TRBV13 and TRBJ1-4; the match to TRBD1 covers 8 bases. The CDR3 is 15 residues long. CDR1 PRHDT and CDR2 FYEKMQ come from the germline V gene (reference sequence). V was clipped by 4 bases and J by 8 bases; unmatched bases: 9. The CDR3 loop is CASSSGQGAGEKLFF. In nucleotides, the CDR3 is TGTGCCAGCAGCTCAGGACAGGGCGCGGGGGAAAAACTGTTTTTT.

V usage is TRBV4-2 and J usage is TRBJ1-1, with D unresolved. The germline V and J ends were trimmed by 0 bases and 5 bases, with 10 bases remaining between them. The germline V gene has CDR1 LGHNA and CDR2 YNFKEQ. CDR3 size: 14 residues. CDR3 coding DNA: TGTGCCAGCAGCCAAGATGTCGGCCTGACTGAAGCTTTCTTT. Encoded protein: CASSQDVGLTEAFF.

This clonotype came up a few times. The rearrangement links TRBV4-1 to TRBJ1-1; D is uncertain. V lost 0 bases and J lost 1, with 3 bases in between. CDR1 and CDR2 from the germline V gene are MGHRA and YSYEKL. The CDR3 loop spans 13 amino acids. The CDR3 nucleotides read TGCGCCAGCAGCCAAGATAGGAACACTGAAGCTTTCTTT. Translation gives CASSQDRNTEAFF.

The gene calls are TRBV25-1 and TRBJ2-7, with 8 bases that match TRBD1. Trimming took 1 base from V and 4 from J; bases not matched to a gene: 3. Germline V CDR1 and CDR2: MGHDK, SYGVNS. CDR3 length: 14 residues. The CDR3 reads CASSEFGTGYEQYF. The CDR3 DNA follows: TGTGCCAGCAGTGAATTTGGGACAGGTTACGAGCAGTACTTC.